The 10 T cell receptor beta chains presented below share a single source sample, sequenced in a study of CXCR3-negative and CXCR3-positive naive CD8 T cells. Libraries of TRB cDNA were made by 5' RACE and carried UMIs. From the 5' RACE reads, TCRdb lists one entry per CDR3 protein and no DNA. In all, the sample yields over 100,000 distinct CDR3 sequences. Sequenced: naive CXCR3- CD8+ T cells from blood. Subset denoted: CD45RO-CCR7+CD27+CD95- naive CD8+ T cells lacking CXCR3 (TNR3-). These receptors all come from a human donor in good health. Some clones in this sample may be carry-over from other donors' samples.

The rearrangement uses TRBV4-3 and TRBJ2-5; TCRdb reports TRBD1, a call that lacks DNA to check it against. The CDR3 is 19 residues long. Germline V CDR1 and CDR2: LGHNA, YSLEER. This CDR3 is CASSQDRKAAGGPQETQYF.

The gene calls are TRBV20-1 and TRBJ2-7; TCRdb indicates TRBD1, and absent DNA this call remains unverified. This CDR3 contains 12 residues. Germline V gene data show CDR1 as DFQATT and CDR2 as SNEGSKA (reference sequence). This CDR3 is CSVGGDDYEQYF.

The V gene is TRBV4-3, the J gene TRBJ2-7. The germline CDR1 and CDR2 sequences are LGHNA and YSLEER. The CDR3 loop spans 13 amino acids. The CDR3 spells CASSQGGSYEQYF.

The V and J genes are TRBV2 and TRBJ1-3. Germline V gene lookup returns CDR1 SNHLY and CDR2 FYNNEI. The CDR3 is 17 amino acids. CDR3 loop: CASGDPRAHTSGNTIYF.

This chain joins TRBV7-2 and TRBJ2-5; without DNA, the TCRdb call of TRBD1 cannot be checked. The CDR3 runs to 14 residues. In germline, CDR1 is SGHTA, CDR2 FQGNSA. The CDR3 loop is CASSLGGEGWTQYF.

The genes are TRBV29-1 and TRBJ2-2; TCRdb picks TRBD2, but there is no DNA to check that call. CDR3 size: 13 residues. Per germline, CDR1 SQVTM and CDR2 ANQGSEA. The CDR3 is CSVEGRVTGELFF.

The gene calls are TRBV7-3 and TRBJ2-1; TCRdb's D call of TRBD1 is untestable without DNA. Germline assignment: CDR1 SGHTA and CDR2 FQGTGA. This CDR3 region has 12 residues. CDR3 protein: CASSQGVNEQFF.

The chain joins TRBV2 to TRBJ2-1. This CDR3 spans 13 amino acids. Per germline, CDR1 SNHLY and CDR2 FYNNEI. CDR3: CASREGFNNEQFF.

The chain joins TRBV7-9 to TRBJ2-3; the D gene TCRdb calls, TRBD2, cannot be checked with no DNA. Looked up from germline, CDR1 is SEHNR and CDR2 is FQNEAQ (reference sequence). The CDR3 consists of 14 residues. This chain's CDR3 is CASSSELDAGTQYF.

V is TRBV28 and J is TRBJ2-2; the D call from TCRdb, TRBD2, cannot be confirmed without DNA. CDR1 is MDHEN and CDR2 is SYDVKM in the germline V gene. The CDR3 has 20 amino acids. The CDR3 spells CASSLLNPRLAGEGTGELFF. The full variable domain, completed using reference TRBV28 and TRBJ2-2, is DVKVTQSSRYLVKRTGEKVFLECVQDMDHENMFWYRQDPGLGLRLIYFSYDVKMKEKGDIPEGYSVSREKKERFSLILESASTNQTSMYLCASSLLNPRLAGEGTGELFFGEGSRLTVL.